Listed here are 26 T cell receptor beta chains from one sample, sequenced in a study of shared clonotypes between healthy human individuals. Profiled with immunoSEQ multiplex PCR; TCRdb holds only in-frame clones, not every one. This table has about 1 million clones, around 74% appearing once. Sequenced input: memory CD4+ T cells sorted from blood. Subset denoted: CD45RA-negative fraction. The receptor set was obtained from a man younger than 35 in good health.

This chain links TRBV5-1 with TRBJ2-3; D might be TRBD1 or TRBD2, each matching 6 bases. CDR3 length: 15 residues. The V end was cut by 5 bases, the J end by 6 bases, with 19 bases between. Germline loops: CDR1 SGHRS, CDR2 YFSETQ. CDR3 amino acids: CASRVSGARPDTQYF. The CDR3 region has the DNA TGCGCCAGCAGGGTGTCGGGGGCCAGGCCCGATACGCAGTATTTT.

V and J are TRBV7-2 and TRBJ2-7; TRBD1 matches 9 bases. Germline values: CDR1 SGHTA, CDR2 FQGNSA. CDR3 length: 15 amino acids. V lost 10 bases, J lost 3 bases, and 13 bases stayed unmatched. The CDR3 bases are TGTGCCACCGGGATACCCGGGACAGGGTTCTACGAGCAGTACTTC. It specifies CATGIPGTGFYEQYF.

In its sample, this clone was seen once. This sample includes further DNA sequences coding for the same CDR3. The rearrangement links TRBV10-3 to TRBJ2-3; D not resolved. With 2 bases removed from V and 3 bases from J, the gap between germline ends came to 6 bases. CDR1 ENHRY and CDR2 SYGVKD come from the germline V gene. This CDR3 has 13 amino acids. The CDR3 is CAISEGSTDTQYF. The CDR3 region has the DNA TGTGCCATCAGTGAGGGTAGTACAGATACGCAGTATTTT.

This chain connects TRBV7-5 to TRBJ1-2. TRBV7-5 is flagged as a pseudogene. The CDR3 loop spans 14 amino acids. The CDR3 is CARNIVGKTYGYTF. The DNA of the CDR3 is TGTGCCAGAAATATAGTAGGAAAGACCTATGGCTACACCTTC.

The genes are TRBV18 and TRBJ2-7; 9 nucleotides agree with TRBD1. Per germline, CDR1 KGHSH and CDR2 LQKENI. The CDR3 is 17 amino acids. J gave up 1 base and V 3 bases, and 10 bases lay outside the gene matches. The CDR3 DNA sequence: TGTGCCAGCTCACCTACTCACCTGGACAGGGGATCCTACGAGCAGTACTTC. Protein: CASSPTHLDRGSYEQYF. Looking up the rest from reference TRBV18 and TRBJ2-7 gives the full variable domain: NAGVMQNPRHLVRRRGQEARLRCSPMKGHSHVYWYRQLPEEGLKFMVYLQKENIIDESGMPKERFSAEFPKEGPSILRIQQVVRGDSAAYFCASSPTHLDRGSYEQYFGPGTRLTVT.

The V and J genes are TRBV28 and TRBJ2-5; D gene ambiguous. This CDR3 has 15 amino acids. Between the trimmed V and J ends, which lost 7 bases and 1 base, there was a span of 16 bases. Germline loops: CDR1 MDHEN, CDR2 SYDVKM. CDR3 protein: CASTYIRTRQETQYF. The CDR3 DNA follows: TGTGCCAGCACCTATATACGAACTCGCCAAGAGACCCAGTACTTC.

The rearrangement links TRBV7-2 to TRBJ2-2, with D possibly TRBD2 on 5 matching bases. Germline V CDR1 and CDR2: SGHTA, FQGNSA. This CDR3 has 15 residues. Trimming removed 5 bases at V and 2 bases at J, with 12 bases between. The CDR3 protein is CASSKTGLNTGELFF. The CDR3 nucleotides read TGTGCCAGCAGCAAAACCGGACTTAACACCGGGGAGCTGTTTTTT.

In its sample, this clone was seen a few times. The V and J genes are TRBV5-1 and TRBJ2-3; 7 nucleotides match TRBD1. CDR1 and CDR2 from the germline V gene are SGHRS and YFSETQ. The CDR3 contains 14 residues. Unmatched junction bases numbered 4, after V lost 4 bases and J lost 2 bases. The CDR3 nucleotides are TGCGCCAGCAGCGTAGACAGGGTCACAGATACGCAGTATTTT. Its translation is CASSVDRVTDTQYF. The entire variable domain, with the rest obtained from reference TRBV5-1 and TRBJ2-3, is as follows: KAGVTQTPRYLIKTRGQQVTLSCSPISGHRSVSWYQQTPGQGLQFLFEYFSETQRNKGNFPGRFSGRQFSNSRSEMNVSTLELGDSALYLCASSVDRVTDTQYFGPGTRLTVL.

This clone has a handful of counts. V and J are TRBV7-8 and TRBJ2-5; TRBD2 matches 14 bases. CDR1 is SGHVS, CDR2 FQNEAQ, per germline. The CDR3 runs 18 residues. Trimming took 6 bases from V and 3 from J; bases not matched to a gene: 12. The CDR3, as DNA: TGTGCCAGCAGAACCGATTGGGGACTAGCGGGGGTTAAAGAGACCCAGTACTTC. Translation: CASRTDWGLAGVKETQYF.

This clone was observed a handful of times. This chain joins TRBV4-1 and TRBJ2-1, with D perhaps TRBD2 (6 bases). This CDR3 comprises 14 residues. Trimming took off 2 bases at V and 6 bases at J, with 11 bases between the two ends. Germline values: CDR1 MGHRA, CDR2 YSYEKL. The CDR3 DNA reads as TGCGCCAGCAGCCAATTGGCGGGATTCAATGAGCAGTTCTTC. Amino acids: CASSQLAGFNEQFF.

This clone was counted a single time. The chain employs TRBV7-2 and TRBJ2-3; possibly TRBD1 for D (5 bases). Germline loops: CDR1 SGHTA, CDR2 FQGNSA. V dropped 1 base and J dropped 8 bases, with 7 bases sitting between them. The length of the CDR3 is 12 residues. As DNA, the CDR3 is TGTGCCAGCAGCTTAGACAGGACTACGCAGTATTTT. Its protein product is CASSLDRTTQYF.

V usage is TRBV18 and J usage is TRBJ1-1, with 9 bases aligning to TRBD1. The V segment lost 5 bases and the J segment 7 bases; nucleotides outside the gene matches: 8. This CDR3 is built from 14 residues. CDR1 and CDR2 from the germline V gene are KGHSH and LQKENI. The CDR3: CASSSGQGRIEAFF. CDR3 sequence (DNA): TGTGCCAGCTCATCGGGACAGGGAAGGATTGAAGCTTTCTTT.

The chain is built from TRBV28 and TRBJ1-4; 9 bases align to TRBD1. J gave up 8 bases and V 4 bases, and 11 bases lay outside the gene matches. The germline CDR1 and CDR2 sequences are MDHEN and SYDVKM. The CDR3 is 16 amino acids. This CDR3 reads CASSSQIRDRVEKLFF. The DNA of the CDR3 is TGTGCCAGCAGTTCCCAGATCCGGGACAGGGTCGAAAAACTGTTTTTT.

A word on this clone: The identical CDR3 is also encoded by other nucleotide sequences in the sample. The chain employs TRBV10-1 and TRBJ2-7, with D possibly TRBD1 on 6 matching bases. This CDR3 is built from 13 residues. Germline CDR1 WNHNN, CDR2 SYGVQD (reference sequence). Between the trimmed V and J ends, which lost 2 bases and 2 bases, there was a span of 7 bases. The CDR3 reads CASSETGPYEQYF. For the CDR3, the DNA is TGCGCCAGCAGTGAGACAGGGCCCTACGAGCAGTACTTC.

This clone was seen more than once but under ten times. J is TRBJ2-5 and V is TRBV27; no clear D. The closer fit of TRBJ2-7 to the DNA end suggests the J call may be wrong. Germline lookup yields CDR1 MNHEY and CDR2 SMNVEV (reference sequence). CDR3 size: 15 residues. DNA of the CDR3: TGTGCCAGCAGTTTATCGGGCAGGTTTCCCTACGAGCAGTACTTC. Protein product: CASSLSGRFPYEQYF.

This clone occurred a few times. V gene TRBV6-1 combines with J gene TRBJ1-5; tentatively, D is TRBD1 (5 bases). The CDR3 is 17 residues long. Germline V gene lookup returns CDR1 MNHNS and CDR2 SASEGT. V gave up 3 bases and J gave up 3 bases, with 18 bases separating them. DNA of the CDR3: TGTGCCAGCAGTGATCCGCTTAGGGGCTCGACCAATCAGCCCCAGCATTTT. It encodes CASSDPLRGSTNQPQHF.

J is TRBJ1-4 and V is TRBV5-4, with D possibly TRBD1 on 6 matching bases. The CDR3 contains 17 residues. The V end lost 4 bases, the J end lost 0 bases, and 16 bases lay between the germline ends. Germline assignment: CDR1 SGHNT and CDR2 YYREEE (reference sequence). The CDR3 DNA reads TGTGCCAGCAGCACTGGGGGGGCCTTATCAACTAATGAAAAACTGTTTTTT. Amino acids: CASSTGGALSTNEKLFF.

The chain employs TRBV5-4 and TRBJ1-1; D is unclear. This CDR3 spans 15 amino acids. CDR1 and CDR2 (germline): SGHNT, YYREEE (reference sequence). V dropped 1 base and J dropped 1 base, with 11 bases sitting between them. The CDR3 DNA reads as TGTGCCAGCAGCTTGAGGAGGGATCGGAACACTGAAGCTTTCTTT. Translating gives CASSLRRDRNTEAFF.

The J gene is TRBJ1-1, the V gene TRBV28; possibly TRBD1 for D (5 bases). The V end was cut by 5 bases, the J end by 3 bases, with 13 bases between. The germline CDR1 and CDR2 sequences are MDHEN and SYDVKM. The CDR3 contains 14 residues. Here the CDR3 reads CASSRPRGYTEAFF. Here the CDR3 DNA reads TGTGCCAGCAGTCGTCCGCGGGGGTACACTGAAGCTTTCTTT.

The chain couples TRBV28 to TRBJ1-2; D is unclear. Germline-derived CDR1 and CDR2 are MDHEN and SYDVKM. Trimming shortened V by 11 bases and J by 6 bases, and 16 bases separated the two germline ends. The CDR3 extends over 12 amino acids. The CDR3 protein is CASGRSDNGYTF. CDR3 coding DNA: TGTGCCTCGGGCCGGAGCGACAATGGCTACACCTTC.

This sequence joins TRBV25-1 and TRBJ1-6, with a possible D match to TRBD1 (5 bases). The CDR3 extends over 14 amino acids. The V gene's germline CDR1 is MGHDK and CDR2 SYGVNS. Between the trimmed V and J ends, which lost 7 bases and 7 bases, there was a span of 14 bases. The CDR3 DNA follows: TGTGCCAGCACGGGGAACAGGCAAAATTCACCCCTCCACTTT. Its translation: CASTGNRQNSPLHF.

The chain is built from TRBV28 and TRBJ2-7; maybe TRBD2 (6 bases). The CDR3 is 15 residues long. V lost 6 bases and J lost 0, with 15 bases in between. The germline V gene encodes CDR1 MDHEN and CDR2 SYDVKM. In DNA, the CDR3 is TGTGCCAGCAGGTCAAGCGGGCGGAACTCCTACGAGCAGTACTTC. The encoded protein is CASRSSGRNSYEQYF.

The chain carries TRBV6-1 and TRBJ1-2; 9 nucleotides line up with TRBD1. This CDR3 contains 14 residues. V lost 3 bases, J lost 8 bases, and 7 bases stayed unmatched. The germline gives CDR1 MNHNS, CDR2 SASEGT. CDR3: CASSENRGREGYTF. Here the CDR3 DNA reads TGTGCCAGCAGTGAGAACAGGGGGCGCGAAGGCTACACCTTC.

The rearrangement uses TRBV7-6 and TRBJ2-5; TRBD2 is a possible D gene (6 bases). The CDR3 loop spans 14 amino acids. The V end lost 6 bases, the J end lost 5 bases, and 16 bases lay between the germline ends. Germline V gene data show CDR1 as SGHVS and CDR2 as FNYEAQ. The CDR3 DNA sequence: TGTGCCAGCAGTCGCGCGGGATTGGGGGAGACCCAGTACTTC. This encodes CASSRAGLGETQYF.

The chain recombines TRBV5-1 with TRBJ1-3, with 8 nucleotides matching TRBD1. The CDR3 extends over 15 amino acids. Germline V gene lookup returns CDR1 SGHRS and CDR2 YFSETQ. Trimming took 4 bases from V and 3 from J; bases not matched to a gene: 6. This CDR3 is CASSPRTGIGNTIYF. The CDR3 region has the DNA TGCGCCAGCAGCCCTCGGACAGGGATTGGAAACACCATATATTTT. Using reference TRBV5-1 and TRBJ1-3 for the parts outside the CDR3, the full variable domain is KAGVTQTPRYLIKTRGQQVTLSCSPISGHRSVSWYQQTPGQGLQFLFEYFSETQRNKGNFPGRFSGRQFSNSRSEMNVSTLELGDSALYLCASSPRTGIGNTIYFGEGSWLTVV.

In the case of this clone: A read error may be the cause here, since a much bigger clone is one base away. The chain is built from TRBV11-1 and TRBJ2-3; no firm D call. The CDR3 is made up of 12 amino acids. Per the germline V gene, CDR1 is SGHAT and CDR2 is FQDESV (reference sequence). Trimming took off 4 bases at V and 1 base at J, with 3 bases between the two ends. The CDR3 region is CASSSGTDTQYF. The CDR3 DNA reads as TGTGCCAGCAGCTCCGGCACAGATACGCAGTATTTT. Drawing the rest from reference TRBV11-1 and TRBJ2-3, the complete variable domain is EAEVAQSPRYKITEKSQAVAFWCDPISGHATLYWYRQILGQGPELLVQFQDESVVDDSQLPKDRFSAERLKGVDSTLKIQPAELGDSAMYLCASSSGTDTQYFGPGTRLTVL.